A single sample gave rise to the 16 T cell receptor beta chains below, sequenced in a study of regulatory T cells in long-lasting Graves disease. Time point noted: newly diagnosed GD, antithyroid drugs for less than 3 months. Researchers made the TCR library from RNA that was extracted from PBMCs. TCR beta libraries were built with iRepertoire HTBI primers and Arm-PCR of CDR3 regions. A single record per CDR3 protein comes from TCRdb applying MiXCR to the multiplex PCR reads. The data contain 550,000 to 650,000 distinct CDR3 sequences, roughly a sixth of them seen just once; the ten biggest clones take up approximately 12%. This same sample was also part of a study on T cells in Graves' hyperthyroidism and ophthalmopathy.

This sample comprised peripheral blood mononuclear cells (PBMCs), obtained at new diagnosis, from a patient treated with antithyroid drugs. The receptors here all came from a man in his late teens or twenties with Graves disease.

The CDR3 here is CASSVGQRQETQYF. CDR3 DNA sequence: TGTGCCAGCAGCGTAGGACAGAGACAAGAGACCCAGTACTTC. This rearrangement joins TRBV9 to TRBJ2-5, with TRBD1 as a possible D gene (5 bases). There are 14 residues in the CDR3. Germline values: CDR1 SGDLS, CDR2 YYNGEE. V lost 0 bases and J lost 2, with 8 bases in between.

This clonotype was seen only a few times. The chain employs TRBV18 and TRBJ1-5; D remains unclear. Trimming cost V 6 bases and J 4 bases, with 10 bases left between them. CDR1 is KGHSH, CDR2 LQKENI, per germline. This CDR3 is built from 13 residues. Here the CDR3 reads CASSRGINQPQHF. CDR3 nucleotide sequence: TGTGCCAGCTCCCGGGGTATTAATCAGCCCCAGCATTTT.

V and J are TRBV28 and TRBJ1-5, with 7 positions matching TRBD1. The CDR3 totals 15 residues. J gave up 2 bases and V 6 bases, and 7 bases lay outside the gene matches. Per germline, CDR1 MDHEN and CDR2 SYDVKM. The CDR3 DNA is TGTGCCAGCAGAACAGGAGGGGGCGGCAATCAGCCCCAGCATTTT. Protein sequence: CASRTGGGGNQPQHF.

This clonotype has ten or more counts. The gene calls are TRBV11-2 and TRBJ2-7; no definite D call. CDR1 is SGHAT, CDR2 FQNNGV, per germline. This CDR3 has 13 amino acids. Trimming shortened V by 3 bases and J by 5 bases, and 11 bases separated the two germline ends. The CDR3 protein is CASSFWQVDEQYF. As DNA, the CDR3 is TGTGCCAGCAGCTTTTGGCAGGTTGACGAGCAGTACTTC.

There are many counts of this clonotype. This chain uses TRBV27 with TRBJ2-7; TRBD1 aligns across 9 bases. V lost 3 bases to trimming and J lost 6 bases; unmatched junction nucleotides: 12. CDR1 is MNHEY and CDR2 is SMNVEV in the germline V gene (reference sequence). The CDR3 is 16 amino acids. In DNA form, the CDR3 reads TGTGCCAGCAGTTTGTCTAGTGGGACAGGGTCGCGCGAGCAGTACTTC. This codes for CASSLSSGTGSREQYF.

The sample holds many counts of this clonotype. This chain uses TRBV12-3 or TRBV12-4 with TRBJ1-5, with a possible D match to TRBD1 (5 bases). There are 14 residues in the CDR3. Trimming cost V 4 bases and J 4 bases, with 11 bases left between them. The CDR3 loop is CASSWDGKNQPQHF. In DNA form, the CDR3 reads TGTGCCAGCAGTTGGGACGGTAAGAATCAGCCCCAGCATTTT.

This chain uses TRBV6-1 with TRBJ2-2; the D gene is possibly TRBD1 (5 bases). From germline, CDR1 is MNHNS and CDR2 SASEGT. This CDR3 comprises 15 residues. With 3 bases removed from V and 4 bases from J, the gap between germline ends came to 12 bases. The chain's CDR3 is CASSDYFQGTGELFF. In nucleotides, the CDR3 is TGTGCCAGCAGTGATTATTTTCAGGGCACCGGGGAGCTGTTTTTT.

In this sample, this clonotype turned up many times. V and J are TRBV6-1 and TRBJ2-7; D is possibly TRBD2 (6 bases). This CDR3 contains 15 residues. Trimming took 2 bases from V and 2 from J, leaving 13 bases between them. The germline V gene encodes CDR1 MNHNS and CDR2 SASEGT. Here the CDR3 DNA reads TGTGCCAGCAGTGAAAACGACCCGGGGGCCTACGAGCAGTACTTC. It codes for CASSENDPGAYEQYF.

This clonotype was seen repeatedly, ten times or more. The chain couples TRBV6-1 to TRBJ1-1, with D possibly being TRBD1 (6 bases). CDR3 length: 14 residues. Per the germline V gene, CDR1 is MNHNS and CDR2 is SASEGT. V gave up 6 bases and J gave up 4 bases, with 15 bases separating them. CDR3 in amino acids: CASRPLGGGTEAFF. The CDR3 DNA reads as TGTGCCAGCAGGCCCCTTGGAGGGGGCACTGAAGCTTTCTTT.

As regards this clonotype: Since a much larger clone is just one base distant, this may be a read error. The rearrangement joins TRBV11-1 to TRBJ2-7, with D tentatively TRBD2 (5 bases). Per germline, CDR1 SGHAT and CDR2 FQDESV (reference sequence). Trimming pared 4 bases from V and 7 bases from J, leaving 20 bases between. There are 15 residues in the CDR3. The CDR3 loop is CASSYGGGFYNEQYF. For the CDR3, the DNA is TGTGCCAGCAGCTATGGTGGCGGGTTCTACAATGAGCAGTACTTC.

This clonotype was seen at least ten times. The chain links TRBV27 to TRBJ2-7; 7 bases line up with TRBD2. Germline values: CDR1 MNHEY, CDR2 SMNVEV (reference sequence). V lost 5 bases and J lost 5; bases outside the gene matches: 9. This CDR3 has 14 amino acids. CDR3 loop: CASSPITGGDEQYF. CDR3 DNA: TGTGCCAGCAGTCCGATTACTGGGGGGGACGAGCAGTACTTC.

This clonotype turned up a few times. The gene calls are TRBV5-1 and TRBJ1-3; D uncertain. The germline V gene encodes CDR1 SGHRS and CDR2 YFSETQ. This CDR3 is 14 amino acids long. V was clipped by 0 bases and J by 4 bases, with 8 bases between them. The CDR3 region is CASSLAGYGNTIYF. CDR3 nucleotide sequence: TGCGCCAGCAGCTTGGCTGGTTACGGAAACACCATATATTTT.

This clonotype turned up a few times. This chain connects TRBV29-1 to TRBJ2-6, with a tentative D call TRBD2 (7 bases). From germline, CDR1 is SQVTM and CDR2 ANQGSEA. V lost 2 bases and J lost 12, with 17 bases in between. The CDR3 extends over 14 amino acids. In DNA, the CDR3 is TGCAGCGTTGAAAGGGGGGGGCAACCGGGCGTCCTGACTTTC. This codes for CSVERGGQPGVLTF. The full variable domain, completed using reference TRBV29-1 and TRBJ2-6, is SAVISQKPSRDICQRGTSLTIQCQVDSQVTMMFWYRQQPGQSLTLIATANQGSEATYESGFVIDKFPISRPNLTFSTLTVSNMSPEDSSIYLCSVERGGQPGVLTFGAGSRLTVL.

This clonotype was seen ten or more times. The chain couples TRBV11-2 to TRBJ1-5; no clear D. Germline CDR1 is SGHAT and CDR2 is FQNNGV. Trimming pared 0 bases from V and 2 bases from J, leaving 20 bases between. This CDR3 is built from 19 residues. CDR3 DNA sequence: TGTGCCAGCAGCTTAGATGTTCGAGGGAATATTAGTGGCAATCAGCCCCAGCATTTT. Residues: CASSLDVRGNISGNQPQHF.

The gene calls are TRBV6-2 or TRBV6-3 and TRBJ2-1; possibly TRBD1 for D (6 bases). CDR1 and CDR2 from the germline V gene are MNHEY and SVGEGT. V dropped 5 bases and J dropped 3 bases, with 17 bases sitting between them. CDR3 length: 16 residues. CDR3 sequence reads: CASSEAVQGSYNEQFF. The DNA of the CDR3 is TGTGCCAGCAGTGAAGCGGTACAGGGAAGCTACAATGAGCAGTTCTTC.

The table lists this clonotype with many counts. This chain links TRBV2 with TRBJ1-2; 8 bases line up with TRBD1. CDR3 length: 14 residues. Looked up from germline, CDR1 is SNHLY and CDR2 is FYNNEI. Trimming cost V 7 bases and J 7 bases; bases outside gene matches: 11. CDR3 bases: TGTGCCAGCACCCTCGGACAGGGCGGAGGTGGCTACACCTTC. Translating it yields CASTLGQGGGGYTF.